This TCR beta chain is from a study of blood T cell repertoires in COVID-19. Trimming removed 2 bases from V and 3 bases from J, with 10 bases in between. Germline CDR1 and CDR2: KGHDR and SFDVKD. This CDR3 has 15 amino acids. Authors' analysis steps: Nucleated cell number was recorded as an estimate derived from reference gene primer amplification. The assay was immunoSEQ multiplex PCR, and TCRdb's table has in-frame clones only and misses some. From that table come the V and J calls and clone size; the DNA was used to work out D and trimming. The sample consists of 95,000 or so clones, more than 65% of them appearing once.

The clonotype was recovered from a woman over 75 with active or convalescent COVID-19. Material: peripheral blood. The V call is TRBV24-1, the J call TRBJ1-5, with a tentative D call TRBD1 (5 bases). The CDR3 is CATSDSQGVNQPQHF. The CDR3 DNA reads TGTGCCACCAGTGATTCCCAAGGGGTCAATCAGCCCCAGCATTTT.